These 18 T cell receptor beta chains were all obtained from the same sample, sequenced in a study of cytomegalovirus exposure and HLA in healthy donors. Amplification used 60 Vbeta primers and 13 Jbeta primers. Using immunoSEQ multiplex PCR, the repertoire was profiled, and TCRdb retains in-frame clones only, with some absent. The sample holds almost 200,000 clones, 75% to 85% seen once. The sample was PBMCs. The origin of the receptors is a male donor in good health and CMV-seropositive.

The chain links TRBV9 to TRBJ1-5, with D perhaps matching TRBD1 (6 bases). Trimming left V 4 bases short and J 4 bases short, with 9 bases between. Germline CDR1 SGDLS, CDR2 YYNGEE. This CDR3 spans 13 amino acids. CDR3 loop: CASSLDRNQPQHF. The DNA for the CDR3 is TGTGCCAGCAGCCTGGACAGAAATCAGCCCCAGCATTTT. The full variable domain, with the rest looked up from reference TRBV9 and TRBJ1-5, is DSGVTQTPKHLITATGQRVTLRCSPRSGDLSVYWYQQSLDQGLQFLIQYYNGEERAKGNILERFSAQQFPDLHSELNLSSLELGDSALYFCASSLDRNQPQHFGDGTRLSIL.

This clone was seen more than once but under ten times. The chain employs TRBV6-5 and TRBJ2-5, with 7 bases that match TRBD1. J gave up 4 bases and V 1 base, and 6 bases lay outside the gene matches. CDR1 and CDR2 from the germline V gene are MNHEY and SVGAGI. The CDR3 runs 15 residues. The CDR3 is CASSYLQGTRETQYF. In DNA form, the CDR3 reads TGTGCCAGCAGTTACTTACAGGGGACCAGAGAGACCCAGTACTTC.

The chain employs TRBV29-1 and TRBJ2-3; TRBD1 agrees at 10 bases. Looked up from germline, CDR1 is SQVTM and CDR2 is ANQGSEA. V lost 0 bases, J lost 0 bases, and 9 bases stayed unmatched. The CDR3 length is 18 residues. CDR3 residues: CSVEDPGQGSSSTDTQYF. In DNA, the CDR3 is TGCAGCGTTGAAGACCCGGGACAGGGGTCATCTAGCACAGATACGCAGTATTTT.

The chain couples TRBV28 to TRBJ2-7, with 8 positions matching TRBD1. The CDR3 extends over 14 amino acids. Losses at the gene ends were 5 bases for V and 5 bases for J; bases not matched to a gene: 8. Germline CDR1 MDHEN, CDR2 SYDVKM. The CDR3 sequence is CASSPSRGLHEQYF. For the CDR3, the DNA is TGTGCCAGCAGTCCCTCCAGGGGGCTCCACGAGCAGTACTTC.

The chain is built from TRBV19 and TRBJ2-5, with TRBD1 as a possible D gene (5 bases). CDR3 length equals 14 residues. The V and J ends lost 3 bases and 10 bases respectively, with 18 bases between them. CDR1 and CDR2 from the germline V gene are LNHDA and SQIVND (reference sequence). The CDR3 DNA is TGTGCCAGTAGTATTCAGGGAACCTGGAACGGCCAGTACTTC. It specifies CASSIQGTWNGQYF.

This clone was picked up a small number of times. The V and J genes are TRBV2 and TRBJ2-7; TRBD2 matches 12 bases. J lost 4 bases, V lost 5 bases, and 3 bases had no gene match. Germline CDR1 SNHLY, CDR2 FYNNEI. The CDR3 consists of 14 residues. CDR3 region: CASSLAGGPYEQYF. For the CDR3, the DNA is TGTGCCAGCAGTCTAGCGGGAGGGCCATACGAGCAGTACTTC.

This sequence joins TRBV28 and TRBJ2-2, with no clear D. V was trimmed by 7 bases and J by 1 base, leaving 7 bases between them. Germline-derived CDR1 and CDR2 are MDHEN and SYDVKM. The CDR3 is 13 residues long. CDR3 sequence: CASMLGNTGELFF. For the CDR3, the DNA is TGTGCCAGCATGCTAGGGAACACCGGGGAGCTGTTTTTT.

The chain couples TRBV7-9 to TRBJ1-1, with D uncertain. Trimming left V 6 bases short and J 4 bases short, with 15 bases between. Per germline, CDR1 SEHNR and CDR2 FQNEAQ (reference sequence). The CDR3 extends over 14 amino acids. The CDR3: CASRSSPGSTEAFF. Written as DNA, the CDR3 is TGTGCCAGCAGGTCTTCCCCGGGGAGCACTGAAGCTTTCTTT.

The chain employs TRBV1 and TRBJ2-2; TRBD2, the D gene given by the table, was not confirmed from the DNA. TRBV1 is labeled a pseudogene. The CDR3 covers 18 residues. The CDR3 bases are TGCACCAGCAGCCATCTTTGGACTAGCGGGGATGGCACCGGGGAGCTGTTTTTT. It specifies CTSSHLWTSGDGTGELFF.

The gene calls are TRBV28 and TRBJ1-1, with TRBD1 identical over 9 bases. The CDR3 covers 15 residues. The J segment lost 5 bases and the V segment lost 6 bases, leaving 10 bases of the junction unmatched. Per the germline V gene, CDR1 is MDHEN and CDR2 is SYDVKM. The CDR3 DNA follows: TGTGCCAGCAGCCCTCCGGGACAGGGAATGACTGAAGCTTTCTTT. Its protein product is CASSPPGQGMTEAFF.

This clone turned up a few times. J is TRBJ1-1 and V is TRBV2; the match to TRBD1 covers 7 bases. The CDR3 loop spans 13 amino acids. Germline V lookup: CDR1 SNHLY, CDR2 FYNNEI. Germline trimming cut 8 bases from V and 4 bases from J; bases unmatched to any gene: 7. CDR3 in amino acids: CASATGLGTEAFF. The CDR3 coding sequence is TGTGCCAGCGCGACAGGGCTGGGCACTGAAGCTTTCTTT. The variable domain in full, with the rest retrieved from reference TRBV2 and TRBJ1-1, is EPEVTQTPSHQVTQMGQEVILRCVPISNHLYFYWYRQILGQKVEFLVSFYNNEISEKSEIFDDQFSVERPDGSNFTLKIRSTKLEDSAMYFCASATGLGTEAFFGQGTRLTVV.

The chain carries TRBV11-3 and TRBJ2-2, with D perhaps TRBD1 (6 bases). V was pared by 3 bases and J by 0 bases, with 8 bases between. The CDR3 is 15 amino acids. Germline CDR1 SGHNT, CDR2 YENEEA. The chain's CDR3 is CASSFTGTNTGELFF. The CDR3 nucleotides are TGTGCCAGCAGCTTCACAGGGACGAACACCGGGGAGCTGTTTTTT. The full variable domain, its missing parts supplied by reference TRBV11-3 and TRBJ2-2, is EAGVVQSPRYKIIEKKQPVAFWCNPISGHNTLYWYLQNLGQGPELLIRYENEEAVDDSQLPKDRFSAERLKGVDSTLKIQPAELGDSAVYLCASSFTGTNTGELFFGEGSRLTVL.

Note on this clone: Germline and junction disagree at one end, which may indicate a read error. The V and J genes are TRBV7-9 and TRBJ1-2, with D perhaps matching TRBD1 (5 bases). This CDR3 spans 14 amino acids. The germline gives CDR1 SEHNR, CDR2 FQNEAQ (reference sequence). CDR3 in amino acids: CASSLDLDSYGYTF. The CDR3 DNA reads TGTGCCAGCAGTTTAGACCTTGACAGCTATGGCTACACCTTC.

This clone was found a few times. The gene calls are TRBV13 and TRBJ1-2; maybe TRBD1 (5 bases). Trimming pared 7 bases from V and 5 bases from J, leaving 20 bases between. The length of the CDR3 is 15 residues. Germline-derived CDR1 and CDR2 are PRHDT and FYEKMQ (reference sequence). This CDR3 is CASTAGGSRIYGYTF. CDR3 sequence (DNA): TGTGCCAGCACCGCCGGGGGGTCTAGAATTTATGGCTACACCTTC.

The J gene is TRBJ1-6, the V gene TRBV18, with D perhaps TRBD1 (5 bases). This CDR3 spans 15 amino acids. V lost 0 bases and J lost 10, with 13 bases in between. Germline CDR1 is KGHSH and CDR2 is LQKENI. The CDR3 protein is CASSPPARDGSPLHF. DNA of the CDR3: TGTGCCAGCTCACCACCGGCCAGGGATGGCTCACCCCTCCACTTT.

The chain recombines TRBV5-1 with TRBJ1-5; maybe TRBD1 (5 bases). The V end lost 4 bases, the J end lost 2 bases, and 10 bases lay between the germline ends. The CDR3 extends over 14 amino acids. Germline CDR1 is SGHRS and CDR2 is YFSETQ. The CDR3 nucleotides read TGCGCCAGCAGCCCGGGGGGTGGCAATCAGCCCCAGCATTTT. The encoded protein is CASSPGGGNQPQHF.

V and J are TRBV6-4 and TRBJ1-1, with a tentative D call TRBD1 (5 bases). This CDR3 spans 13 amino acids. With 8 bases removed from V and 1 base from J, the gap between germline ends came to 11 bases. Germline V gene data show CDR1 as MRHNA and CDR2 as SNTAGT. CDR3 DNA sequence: TGTGCCAGCCGTAACACAGGGAACACTGAAGCTTTCTTT. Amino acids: CASRNTGNTEAFF.

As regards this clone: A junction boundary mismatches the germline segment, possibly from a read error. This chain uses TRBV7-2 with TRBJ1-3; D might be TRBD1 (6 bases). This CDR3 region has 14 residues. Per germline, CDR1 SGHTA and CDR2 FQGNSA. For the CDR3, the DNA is TGTGCCAGCACCTTAGGGGGGGCTGGAAACACCATATATTTT. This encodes CASTLGGAGNTIYF.